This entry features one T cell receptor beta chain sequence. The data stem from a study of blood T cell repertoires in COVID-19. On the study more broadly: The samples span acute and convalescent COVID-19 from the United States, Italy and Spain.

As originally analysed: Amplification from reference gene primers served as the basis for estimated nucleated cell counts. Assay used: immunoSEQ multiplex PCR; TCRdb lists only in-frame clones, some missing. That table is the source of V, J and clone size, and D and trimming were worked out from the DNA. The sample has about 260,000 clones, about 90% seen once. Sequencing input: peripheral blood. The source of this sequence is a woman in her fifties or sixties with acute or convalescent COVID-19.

The CDR3 sequence is CATRTGQSTEAFF. CDR3 coding DNA: TGTGCCACCAGAACCGGACAGAGCACTGAAGCTTTCTTT. The rearrangement uses TRBV6-5 and TRBJ1-1, with a weak D call TRBD1 (6 bases). V was shortened by 10 bases and J by 4 bases, with 16 bases between the two germline ends. The CDR3 covers 13 residues. Per germline, CDR1 MNHEY and CDR2 SVGAGI.